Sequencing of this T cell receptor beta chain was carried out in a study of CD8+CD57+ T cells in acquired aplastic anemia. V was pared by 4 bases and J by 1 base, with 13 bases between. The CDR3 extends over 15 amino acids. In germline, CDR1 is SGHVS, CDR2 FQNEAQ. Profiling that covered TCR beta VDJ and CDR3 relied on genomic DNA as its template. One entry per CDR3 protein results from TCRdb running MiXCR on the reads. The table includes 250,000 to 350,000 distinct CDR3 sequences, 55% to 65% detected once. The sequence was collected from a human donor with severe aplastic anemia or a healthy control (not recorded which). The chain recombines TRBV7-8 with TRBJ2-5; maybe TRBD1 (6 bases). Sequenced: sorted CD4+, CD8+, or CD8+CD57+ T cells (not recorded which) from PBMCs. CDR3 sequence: CASSWGQSGQETQYF. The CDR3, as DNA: TGTGCCAGCAGCTGGGGGCAGTCGGGCCAAGAGACCCAGTACTTC.